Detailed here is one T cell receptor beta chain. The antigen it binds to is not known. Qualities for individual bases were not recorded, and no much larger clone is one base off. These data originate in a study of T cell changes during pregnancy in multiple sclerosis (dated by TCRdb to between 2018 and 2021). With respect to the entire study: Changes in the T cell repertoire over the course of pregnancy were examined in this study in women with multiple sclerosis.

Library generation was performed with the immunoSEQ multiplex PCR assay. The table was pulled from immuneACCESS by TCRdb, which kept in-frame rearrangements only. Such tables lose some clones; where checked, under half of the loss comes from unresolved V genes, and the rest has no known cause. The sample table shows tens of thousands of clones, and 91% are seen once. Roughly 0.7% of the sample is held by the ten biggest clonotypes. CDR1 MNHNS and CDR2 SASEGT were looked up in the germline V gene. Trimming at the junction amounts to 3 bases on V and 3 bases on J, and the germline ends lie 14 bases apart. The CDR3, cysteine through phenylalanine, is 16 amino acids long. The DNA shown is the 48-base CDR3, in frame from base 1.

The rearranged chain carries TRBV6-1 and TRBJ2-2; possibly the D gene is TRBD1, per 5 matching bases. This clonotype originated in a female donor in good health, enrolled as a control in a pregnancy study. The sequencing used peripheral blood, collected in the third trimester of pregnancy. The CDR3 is CASSDAGRQYTGELFF. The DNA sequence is TGTGCCAGCAGTGACGCCGGACGACAGTACACCGGGGAGCTGTTTTTT.